This TCR beta chain was captured by sequencing in a study of cytomegalovirus exposure and HLA in healthy donors. The CDR3 runs 16 residues. From germline, CDR1 is MNHNY and CDR2 SVGAGI (reference sequence). V was trimmed by 1 base and J by 7 bases, leaving 14 bases between them. PCR used 60 Vbeta primers and 13 Jbeta primers. Data came from immunoSEQ multiplex PCR; TCRdb stores just in-frame clones and leaves some out. The data contain 140,000 or so clones, roughly 10% of them seen just once; the ten biggest clones take up approximately 2%. This chain joins TRBV6-6 and TRBJ1-6; D call uncertain. Material: PBMCs. This clonotype originated in a male donor in good health and CMV-seronegative. The CDR3 DNA reads as TGTGCCAGCAGTTACTGGCCGGAGACTGGGAATTCACCCCTCCACTTT. Translation: CASSYWPETGNSPLHF.